This T cell receptor (beta chain) is drawn from a study of T cells in Graves' hyperthyroidism and ophthalmopathy. Whole-study results and caveats: The majority of expanded thyroid clonotypes above 0.001 also appeared in blood.

This clonotype was counted ten times or more. The antigen remains undetermined. Researchers took RNA transcripts and amplified the TCR beta CDR3 regions from them. HTBI primers drove first-round RT-PCR of the TCR CDR3. TCRdb processed the multiplex PCR reads anew with MiXCR; each CDR3 protein has one entry. The data hold about 530,000 distinct CDR3 sequences, with roughly 18% observed a single time. The V gene lost 3 bases and the J gene lost 3 bases, with 9 bases spanning the gap. CDR3 length: 13 residues. Germline CDR1 SGDLS, CDR2 YYNGEE. This sequence originates from a woman under 30 with Graves' ophthalmopathy. Sequenced input: blood. The rearrangement links TRBV9 to TRBJ1-1, with TRBD1 as a possible D gene (5 bases). The CDR3 DNA reads TGTGCCAGCAGCGCCCGACAGTACACTGAAGCTTTCTTT. As protein: CASSARQYTEAFF.